The 2 T cell receptor beta chains below all came from one sample that was sequenced in a study of blood T cell repertoires in COVID-19. Clones were read by immunoSEQ multiplex PCR, and TCRdb kept only the in-frame ones, dropping some. The sample has some 390,000 clones, approximately 90% seen once. The specimen was peripheral blood. The receptors were gathered from a woman aged 40 to 50 with COVID-19, enrolled during active disease.

This chain joins TRBV28 and TRBJ2-1, with D possibly TRBD1 on 5 matching bases. V was cut by 8 bases and J by 9 bases, with 14 bases left in between. The CDR3 runs to 12 residues. Germline V gene sequence: CDR1 MDHEN, CDR2 SYDVKM. The CDR3 DNA follows: TGTGCCAGCGCCACAGGTTACGGTGAGCAGTTCTTC. Translated, it gives CASATGYGEQFF.

The V call is TRBV19, the J call TRBJ1-2, with 11 bases matching TRBD1. Germline V CDR1 and CDR2: LNHDA, SQIVND (reference sequence). Trimming at V came to 3 bases and at J to 3 bases, leaving 3 bases not matched to a gene. CDR3 length equals 15 residues. CDR3 in amino acids: CASSILGQGDYGYTF. The CDR3 DNA reads TGTGCCAGTAGTATCTTGGGACAGGGGGACTATGGCTACACCTTC.